This T cell receptor beta chain originates from a study of blood T cell repertoires in COVID-19. Background on the study: PBMCs, B-cell-depleted T cells, or T cells were the source of the cDNA or gDNA that made up the material.

The table lists this clone with a few counts. V dropped 4 bases and J dropped 6 bases, with 7 bases sitting between them. The length of the CDR3 is 11 residues. The germline CDR1 and CDR2 sequences are LNHNV and YYDKDF (reference sequence). The assay was immunoSEQ multiplex PCR, and TCRdb's table has in-frame clones only and misses some. The sample has 55,000 to 90,000 clones; 86% are singletons. This TCR was sampled from a man in his 70s with active COVID-19. The chain employs TRBV15 and TRBJ2-7; no firm D call. Input material: peripheral blood. CDR3 nucleotides: TGTGCCACCAGCACGCTATCCGAGCAGTACTTC. It encodes CATSTLSEQYF.